These 27 T cell receptor beta chains were all obtained from the same sample, sequenced in a study of shared clonotypes between healthy human individuals. Terminally differentiated effector memory CD45RA+ cells were excluded from the naive CD8 cells, which were CD45RO-negative and positively selected for CCR7. Clones were sequenced by immunoSEQ multiplex PCR, and TCRdb holds only the in-frame ones, with some missing. The top ten clones hold about 1.5% of a sample with about 2.2 million clones, about 93% of them seen once. The sequencing sample was made of naive CD8+ T cells from PBMCs. These receptor sequences come from a young man in good health. Some clones in this sample may be carry-over from other donors' samples.

The CDR3 DNA reads as TGCAGCGTTGAAGATACCAGCGGGAGCCCAGATACGCAGTATTTT. As protein: CSVEDTSGSPDTQYF. The chain employs TRBV29-1 and TRBJ2-3; 8 bases align to TRBD2. Germline V gene lookup returns CDR1 SQVTM and CDR2 ANQGSEA. The CDR3 spans 15 residues. Trimming took 0 bases from V and 4 from J; bases not matched to a gene: 6.

V and J are TRBV16 and TRBJ1-5; perhaps TRBD1 as D (6 bases). The V end lost 2 bases, the J end lost 1 base, and 15 bases lay between the germline ends. The CDR3 sequence is 17 residues long. Per the germline V gene, CDR1 is KGHSY and CDR2 is FQNENV. CDR3 coding DNA: TGTGCCAGCAGCCAAAGTAACAGGGTCCGGAGCAATCAGCCCCAGCATTTT. Its protein product is CASSQSNRVRSNQPQHF.

J is TRBJ2-6 and V is TRBV7-2; D call uncertain. Trimming removed 2 bases at V and 1 base at J, with 15 bases between. The CDR3 loop spans 18 amino acids. CDR1 SGHTA and CDR2 FQGNSA come from the germline V gene. CDR3 coding DNA: TGTGCCAGCAGCTTATGGGCAGGAACTATATCTGGGGCCAACGTCCTGACTTTC. Amino acid sequence: CASSLWAGTISGANVLTF.

The chain is built from TRBV5-1 and TRBJ2-7; D gene ambiguous. The CDR3 is 15 amino acids. The germline V and J ends were trimmed by 2 bases and 3 bases, with 15 bases remaining between them. CDR1 and CDR2 (germline): SGHRS, YFSETQ. The CDR3 region has the DNA TGCGCCAGCAGCTTAGGCGGATCTGCTTACTACGAGCAGTACTTC. As protein: CASSLGGSAYYEQYF.

The chain links TRBV6-6 to TRBJ2-7; 8 nucleotides agree with TRBD1. This CDR3 contains 14 residues. Germline lookup yields CDR1 MNHNY and CDR2 SVGAGI (reference sequence). V was pared by 2 bases and J by 5 bases, with 5 bases of the junction left unmatched. CDR3 sequence (DNA): TGTGCCAGCAGTTACACCGGGACAGGAGACGAGCAGTACTTC. Residues: CASSYTGTGDEQYF.

The chain combines TRBV2 with TRBJ2-2; the match to TRBD1 covers 7 bases. The V gene's germline CDR1 is SNHLY and CDR2 FYNNEI. This CDR3 spans 15 amino acids. V shed 4 bases and J 0 bases; nucleotides not matched to a gene: 2. The CDR3 spells CASSAGTANTGELFF. DNA for the CDR3: TGTGCCAGCAGTGCCGGGACAGCGAACACCGGGGAGCTGTTTTTT.

The chain uses TRBV4-1 and TRBJ2-7, with TRBD2 as a possible D gene (6 bases). This CDR3 is built from 17 residues. Per the germline V gene, CDR1 is MGHRA and CDR2 is YSYEKL. The germline V and J ends were trimmed by 1 base and 2 bases, with 18 bases remaining between them. The DNA of the CDR3 is TGCGCCAGCAGCCAAGTAGGGGTTCAAGGGGAGGCCTACGAGCAGTACTTC. Protein sequence: CASSQVGVQGEAYEQYF.

The chain carries TRBV4-2 and TRBJ1-4, with TRBD1 as a possible D gene (6 bases). CDR1 and CDR2 from the germline V gene are LGHNA and YNFKEQ. There are 14 residues in the CDR3. The V end was cut by 3 bases, the J end by 7 bases, with 12 bases between. CDR3 sequence (DNA): TGTGCCAGCAGCCAGCGGGGGGCAGGTGAAAAACTGTTTTTT. Translating it yields CASSQRGAGEKLFF.

Turning to this clone: One end of the junction is discordant with germline, which a read error may explain. The chain carries TRBV7-2 and TRBJ2-7; TRBD2 might be the D (7 bases). Germline-derived CDR1 and CDR2 are SGHTA and FQGNSA. The CDR3 has 15 residues. CDR3 loop: CASSPARGGPYEQYF. The CDR3 bases are TGCGCCAGCAGCCCTGCAAGGGGGGGACCATACGAGCAGTACTTC.

The genes are TRBV19 and TRBJ2-3, with D perhaps TRBD1 (5 bases). CDR3 length equals 14 residues. Deletions cut 6 bases from V and 4 bases from J, with 14 bases between. In germline, CDR1 is LNHDA, CDR2 SQIVND (reference sequence). CDR3 region: CASSPPLGPDTQYF. The CDR3 DNA is TGTGCCAGTAGCCCCCCTCTGGGGCCAGATACGCAGTATTTT.

The chain links TRBV28 to TRBJ1-5; no definite D call. Germline CDR1 reads MDHEN; CDR2 reads SYDVKM. The CDR3 extends over 15 amino acids. The V and J ends lost 2 bases and 3 bases respectively, with 11 bases between them. The CDR3 bases are TGTGCCAGCAGTTTACGGCAGGTAGTCAATCAGCCCCAGCATTTT. This encodes CASSLRQVVNQPQHF.

CDR3 region: CASSFEGPYEQYF. The CDR3 region has the DNA TGCGCCAGCAGCTTCGAGGGGCCCTACGAGCAGTACTTC. This chain joins TRBV5-1 and TRBJ2-7; D might be TRBD1 or TRBD2, each matching 5 bases. The CDR3 extends over 13 amino acids. Germline V CDR1 and CDR2: SGHRS, YFSETQ. V dropped 2 bases and J dropped 2 bases, with 8 bases sitting between them.

The V gene is TRBV19, the J gene TRBJ1-1; maybe TRBD1 (5 bases). V dropped 1 base and J dropped 3 bases, with 12 bases sitting between them. Germline lookup yields CDR1 LNHDA and CDR2 SQIVND (reference sequence). CDR3 size: 15 residues. CDR3 amino acids: CASSIVYRGDTEAFF. CDR3 sequence (DNA): TGTGCCAGTAGTATAGTGTACAGAGGGGACACTGAAGCTTTCTTT.

This clone was found once. The J gene is TRBJ1-1, the V gene TRBV5-1; D gene unclear. This CDR3 spans 14 amino acids. Germline lookup yields CDR1 SGHRS and CDR2 YFSETQ. V lost 3 bases to trimming and J lost 1 base, with 10 bases between them. The CDR3 nucleotides read TGCGCCAGCAGCTGGAGACACTCGAACACTGAAGCTTTCTTT. Residues: CASSWRHSNTEAFF.

This clone was recorded once. Other nucleotide sequences in the sample specify the same CDR3. CDR3 residues: CASSVGGVQPQHF. DNA for the CDR3: TGTGCCAGCAGCGTAGGAGGGGTTCAGCCCCAGCATTTT. This sequence joins TRBV9 and TRBJ1-5, with a possible D match to TRBD1 (5 bases). V was trimmed by 0 bases and J by 6 bases, leaving 7 bases between them. This CDR3 has 13 amino acids. Germline V lookup: CDR1 SGDLS, CDR2 YYNGEE.

There are a few counts of this clone. The chain recombines TRBV28 with TRBJ1-5, with D perhaps TRBD1 (6 bases). V lost 3 bases and J lost 8, with 14 bases in between. The V gene's germline CDR1 is MDHEN and CDR2 SYDVKM. This CDR3 has 14 amino acids. This CDR3 is CASSFTGYGKPQHF. CDR3 DNA sequence: TGTGCCAGCAGTTTCACAGGGTACGGAAAGCCCCAGCATTTT.

The chain has TRBV5-1 and TRBJ2-5; D is possibly TRBD1 or TRBD2 (6 bases each). Per germline, CDR1 SGHRS and CDR2 YFSETQ. The CDR3 is made up of 13 amino acids. The V end lost 4 bases, the J end lost 5 bases, and 12 bases lay between the germline ends. The CDR3 DNA sequence: TGCGCCAGCAGCGAGGGGGGCAGGGAGACCCAGTACTTC. This gives the protein CASSEGGRETQYF.

The V call is TRBV6-1, the J call TRBJ1-2; D possibly corresponds to TRBD1 (5 bases). Germline CDR1 is MNHNS and CDR2 is SASEGT. The CDR3 loop spans 13 amino acids. V gave up 2 bases and J gave up 7 bases, with 11 bases separating them. In DNA, the CDR3 is TGTGCCAGCAGTGAAATTGGGGGTGGTGGCTACACCTTC. The encoded protein is CASSEIGGGGYTF.

The chain carries TRBV7-9 and TRBJ2-7, with 10 bases lining up with TRBD2. This CDR3 comprises 13 residues. Germline CDR1 reads SEHNR; CDR2 reads FQNEAQ (reference sequence). The CDR3 protein is CAAGGRLFYEQYF. CDR3 DNA: TGTGCAGCGGGGGGGCGATTATTCTACGAGCAGTACTTC.

The CDR3 loop reads CSVDGWGTEAFF. CDR3 coding DNA: TGCAGCGTTGACGGGTGGGGCACTGAAGCTTTCTTT. V and J are TRBV29-1 and TRBJ1-1, with D unresolved. V lost 3 bases to trimming and J lost 4 bases, with 9 bases between them. Germline CDR1 reads SQVTM; CDR2 reads ANQGSEA. The CDR3 is 12 amino acids.

V is TRBV28 and J is TRBJ2-5; 9 bases map to TRBD1. Germline CDR1 and CDR2: MDHEN and SYDVKM. The CDR3 consists of 16 residues. V shed 6 bases and J 3 bases; nucleotides not matched to a gene: 11. The CDR3 spells CASRASQGAPEETQYF. The CDR3 DNA is TGTGCCAGCAGGGCCTCACAGGGGGCGCCGGAAGAGACCCAGTACTTC.

The chain recombines TRBV4-2 with TRBJ2-2; D gene unclear. V was trimmed by 6 bases and J by 4 bases, leaving 6 bases between them. The V gene's germline CDR1 is LGHNA and CDR2 YNFKEQ. The CDR3 totals 12 residues. The DNA for the CDR3 is TGTGCCAGCAGACTTAGCACCGGGGAGCTGTTTTTT. Its translation: CASRLSTGELFF.

The chain carries TRBV21-1 and TRBJ2-3; TRBD2 is taken as the D call from the table, unchecked against the DNA. TRBV21-1 is tagged as a pseudogene. The CDR3 loop spans 17 amino acids. CDR3 DNA sequence: TGTGCCAGCAGCAAAGCAAAGGTAGGGACTATCACAGATACGCAGTATTTT. It codes for CASSKAKVGTITDTQYF.

This clone showed up just once. The genes are TRBV28 and TRBJ2-5; tentatively, D is TRBD2 (5 bases). The CDR3 extends over 17 amino acids. Trimming cost V 6 bases and J 4 bases, with 24 bases left between them. Per the germline V gene, CDR1 is MDHEN and CDR2 is SYDVKM. The CDR3 sequence is CASSHIIMSGGRETQYF. Here the CDR3 DNA reads TGTGCCAGCAGCCACATCATAATGAGTGGAGGAAGAGAGACCCAGTACTTC.

This sequence joins TRBV27 and TRBJ2-1; D is unclear. CDR3 length: 12 amino acids. Germline V lookup: CDR1 MNHEY, CDR2 SMNVEV (reference sequence). The germline V and J ends were trimmed by 8 bases and 5 bases, with 10 bases remaining between them. CDR3: CASGVGNNEQFF. DNA for the CDR3: TGTGCCAGCGGTGTGGGGAACAATGAGCAGTTCTTC.

The CDR3 DNA reads TGTGCCAGCAGCAAGACACGATACCGCGTCCGATCCTACGAGCAGTACTTC. As protein: CASSKTRYRVRSYEQYF. The chain combines TRBV21-1 with TRBJ2-7; no DNA check was done on the table's D call, TRBD1. TRBV21-1 is designated a pseudogene. This CDR3 comprises 17 residues.

V is TRBV14 and J is TRBJ2-7; tentative D call: TRBD2 (5 bases). Germline CDR1 SGHDN, CDR2 FVKESK. There are 13 residues in the CDR3. V lost 0 bases and J 7 bases, leaving 10 bases between the germline ends. The CDR3 nucleotides are TGTGCCAGCAGCCAAGATCCTCGGGGTGAGCAGTACTTC. It codes for CASSQDPRGEQYF.